One and the same sample provided the 32 T cell receptor beta chains below, sequenced in a study of blood T cells in healthy people across ages. Through a sample-barcoded 5' primer and a J-beta primer mix, a second PCR was run for roughly 7 to 11 cycles. Via MiXCR, TCRdb re-called the 5' RACE reads, giving one row per CDR3 protein. Of over 950,000 distinct CDR3 sequences in the sample, 30% to 40% are singletons; the top ten hold about 12%. Sequenced: blood. The receptors stem from a man aged 18 to 29 in good health.

The chain links TRBV14 to TRBJ1-4; D remains unclear. The CDR3 covers 12 residues. V dropped 1 base and J dropped 10 bases, with 7 bases sitting between them. Germline V CDR1 and CDR2: SGHDN, FVKESK. The CDR3 DNA reads TGTGCCAGCAGCCAAGTGATCGGAAAACTGTTTTTT. As protein: CASSQVIGKLFF.

In its sample, this clonotype was seen once. At one boundary the junction diverges from the germline segment, which might be a read error. This chain joins TRBV4-2 and TRBJ2-1; D gene uncertain. The CDR3 runs to 16 residues. In germline, CDR1 is LGHNA, CDR2 YNFKEQ. The CDR3 DNA follows: TGTGCCAGCAGCCAAGATGAAGGAGACTTCGGAAATGGGCAGTTCTTC. The encoded protein is CASSQDEGDFGNGQFF.

The chain couples TRBV20-1 to TRBJ1-2, with a tentative D call TRBD1 (6 bases). Per the germline V gene, CDR1 is DFQATT and CDR2 is SNEGSKA (reference sequence). The CDR3 runs to 16 residues. V lost 1 base and J 6 bases, leaving 21 bases between the germline ends. CDR3: CSARGGFRRGTNGYTF. The CDR3 region has the DNA TGCAGTGCTAGAGGGGGGTTCCGAAGGGGGACGAATGGCTACACCTTC.

This clonotype turned up a few times. The chain recombines TRBV7-2 with TRBJ1-5; no clear D gene. V shed 8 bases and J shed 3 bases, with 8 bases lying between them. This CDR3 has 12 residues. CDR1 and CDR2 (germline): SGHTA, FQGNSA. The CDR3 loop reads CASRVDNQPQHF. The DNA for the CDR3 is TGTGCCAGCCGGGTCGACAATCAGCCCCAGCATTTT.

J is TRBJ2-1 and V is TRBV4-3, with TRBD1 matching over 12 bases. CDR1 and CDR2 from the germline V gene are LGHNA and YSLEER. CDR3 size: 16 residues. The ends lost 0 bases at V and 6 bases at J; junction bases unmatched: 3. The CDR3 nucleotides read TGCGCCAGCAGCCAAGATGGGACAGGGGGCTTCAATGAGCAGTTCTTC. Its protein is CASSQDGTGGFNEQFF.

J is TRBJ1-2 and V is TRBV7-9, with TRBD1 matching over 7 bases. The CDR3 extends over 14 amino acids. Germline V CDR1 and CDR2: SEHNR, FQNEAQ (reference sequence). J lost 7 bases, V lost 6 bases, and 11 bases had no gene match. CDR3 region: CASSSGQDRGGYTF. The CDR3 bases are TGTGCCAGCAGTTCCGGACAGGATAGGGGTGGCTACACCTTC. Using reference TRBV7-9 and TRBJ1-2 for the parts outside the CDR3, the full variable domain is DTGVSQNPRHKITKRGQNVTFRCDPISEHNRLYWYRQTLGQGPEFLTYFQNEAQLEKSRLLSDRFSAERPKGSFSTLEIQRTEQGDSAMYLCASSSGQDRGGYTFGSGTRLTVV.

This clonotype was recorded a few times. J is TRBJ2-3 and V is TRBV4-2, with a tentative D call TRBD2 (5 bases). The V end was cut by 0 bases, the J end by 6 bases, with 13 bases between. Per the germline V gene, CDR1 is LGHNA and CDR2 is YNFKEQ. CDR3 length: 15 amino acids. In nucleotides, the CDR3 is TGTGCCAGCAGCCAAGAAGGACTGGCGGCGGATACGCAGTATTTT. It is translated as CASSQEGLAADTQYF.

The sample holds many counts of this clonotype. CDR3 sequence reads: CSVGQGGTDTQYF. The CDR3 DNA sequence: TGCAGCGTTGGGCAGGGTGGCACAGATACGCAGTATTTT. The rearrangement links TRBV29-1 to TRBJ2-3, with D maybe TRBD1 (5 bases). CDR3 length: 13 residues. V dropped 4 bases and J dropped 1 base, with 9 bases sitting between them. The germline V gene has CDR1 SQVTM and CDR2 ANQGSEA.

The chain carries TRBV7-2 and TRBJ2-1, with D unresolved. The CDR3 consists of 14 residues. V was cut by 5 bases and J by 13 bases, with 21 bases left in between. Germline CDR1 and CDR2: SGHTA and FQGNSA. The CDR3 DNA follows: TGTGCCAGCAGCCCGCCACCATTGGGGATGGCCCAGTTCTTC. Protein sequence: CASSPPPLGMAQFF.

In its sample, this clonotype was seen a few times. The CDR3 sequence is CSAKTPGTPNTEAFF. In DNA form, the CDR3 reads TGCAGTGCTAAGACCCCCGGGACACCCAACACTGAAGCTTTCTTT. The V and J genes are TRBV20-1 and TRBJ1-1; tentative D call: TRBD1 (6 bases). Germline V CDR1 and CDR2: DFQATT, SNEGSKA (reference sequence). V lost 4 bases and J lost 2, with 17 bases in between. The CDR3 totals 15 residues.

V gene TRBV7-9 combines with J gene TRBJ2-6; unclear D gene. V shed 5 bases and J shed 5 bases, with 13 bases lying between them. Germline V gene lookup returns CDR1 SEHNR and CDR2 FQNEAQ (reference sequence). The CDR3 consists of 15 residues. As DNA, the CDR3 is TGTGCCAGCAGCCCCGATTCCGGCCGGGCCAACGTCCTGACTTTC. This sequence encodes CASSPDSGRANVLTF.

This clonotype was observed a handful of times. This sequence joins TRBV4-2 and TRBJ1-5, with 9 positions matching TRBD1. J was trimmed by 4 bases and V by 2 bases; bases with no gene match: 3. The CDR3 length is 15 residues. The germline gives CDR1 LGHNA, CDR2 YNFKEQ. CDR3 protein: CASSQPGQGNQPQHF. The CDR3 region has the DNA TGTGCCAGCAGCCAACCCGGACAGGGGAATCAGCCCCAGCATTTT.

This clonotype was seen a handful of times. CDR3 amino acids: CASSSPIGQGPYGYTF. CDR3 bases: TGTGCCAGCAGTTCTCCCATTGGACAGGGTCCCTATGGCTACACCTTC. The rearrangement uses TRBV25-1 and TRBJ1-2; 8 bases are shared with TRBD1. J was trimmed by 4 bases and V by 5 bases; bases with no gene match: 12. Per the germline V gene, CDR1 is MGHDK and CDR2 is SYGVNS. The CDR3 spans 16 residues.

In regard to this clonotype: This may be a read error: a much more frequent sequence differs by one nucleotide. The genes are TRBV12-3 or TRBV12-4 and TRBJ2-5; D might be TRBD1 (6 bases). The CDR3 spans 13 residues. V lost 6 bases and J 11 bases, leaving 19 bases between the germline ends. CDR3 residues: CASRQGGFNEQYF. DNA for the CDR3: TGTGCCAGCAGACAAGGGGGATTTAATGAGCAGTACTTC.

The chain has TRBV12-5 and TRBJ1-5; the D gene is possibly TRBD1 (5 bases). This CDR3 is built from 18 residues. Germline assignment: CDR1 LGHNT and CDR2 FRNRAP. V was shortened by 1 base and J by 6 bases, with 22 bases between the two germline ends. CDR3 residues: CASGLAHYGRAGRQPQHF. The CDR3 DNA sequence: TGTGCTAGTGGTTTGGCCCACTATGGCAGGGCTGGTCGTCAGCCCCAGCATTTT.

The chain is built from TRBV25-1 and TRBJ1-1; D is uncertain. The V and J ends lost 0 bases and 4 bases respectively, with 3 bases between them. The CDR3 is 12 amino acids. Germline values: CDR1 MGHDK, CDR2 SYGVNS. CDR3 in amino acids: CASSEYSTEAFF. The DNA for the CDR3 is TGTGCCAGCAGTGAATATAGCACTGAAGCTTTCTTT.

The chain recombines TRBV20-1 with TRBJ2-3; D perhaps matches TRBD2 (6 bases). This CDR3 is built from 14 residues. Germline CDR1 is DFQATT and CDR2 is SNEGSKA (reference sequence). V was trimmed by 6 bases and J by 4 bases, leaving 17 bases between them. CDR3 protein: CSAEGGAEADTQYF. Here the CDR3 DNA reads TGCAGTGCCGAGGGCGGGGCAGAGGCAGATACGCAGTATTTT.

The chain couples TRBV4-2 to TRBJ2-7, with 16 bases matching TRBD2. From germline, CDR1 is LGHNA and CDR2 YNFKEQ. This CDR3 region has 18 residues. Unmatched junction bases numbered 9, after V lost 0 bases and J lost 7 bases. The CDR3, as DNA: TGTGCCAGCAGCCAAGAGGGACTAGCGGGAGGGACCTACAATGAGCAGTACTTC. Its translation is CASSQEGLAGGTYNEQYF.

The chain links TRBV29-1 to TRBJ2-7, with 13 bases lining up with TRBD2. CDR1 and CDR2 (germline): SQVTM, ANQGSEA. Losses at the gene ends were 3 bases for V and 0 bases for J; bases not matched to a gene: 8. There are 17 residues in the CDR3. DNA for the CDR3: TGCAGCGTTGAGGATGCCGGACTAGCGGGGGACTCCTACGAGCAGTACTTC. Its protein product is CSVEDAGLAGDSYEQYF.

The chain recombines TRBV3-1 with TRBJ1-2; the D gene is possibly TRBD1 (6 bases). CDR3 size: 15 residues. Germline V gives CDR1 LGHDT, CDR2 YNNKEL (reference sequence). V lost 3 bases, J lost 6 bases, and 17 bases lay in between. This chain's CDR3 is CASSHPLGGPDGYTF. In DNA form, the CDR3 reads TGTGCCAGCAGCCACCCCCTGGGGGGCCCCGATGGCTACACCTTC.

The chain uses TRBV21-1 and TRBJ1-2. TRBV21-1 is listed as a pseudogene. The CDR3 spans 10 residues. CDR3 protein: CASRVEGYTF. DNA of the CDR3: TGTGCCAGCAGGGTAGAAGGCTACACCTTC.

The CDR3 region has the DNA TGCAGTGCTAGGCCACCGGGACAGGGTTCTGAAAAACTGTTTTTT. It codes for CSARPPGQGSEKLFF. The chain carries TRBV20-1 and TRBJ1-4; 9 bases map to TRBD1. This CDR3 contains 15 residues. Trimming at V came to 3 bases and at J to 7 bases, leaving 9 bases not matched to a gene. Germline CDR1 DFQATT, CDR2 SNEGSKA (reference sequence).

With regard to this clonotype: Compared with germline, one end of the junction differs, possibly owing to a read error. The chain uses TRBV6-2 or TRBV6-3 and TRBJ2-1; D is unclear. Gene TRBJ2-7 matches the end of the DNA better, so the J call may be wrong. The germline CDR1 and CDR2 sequences are MNHEY and SVGEGT. The CDR3 has 14 amino acids. CDR3 DNA sequence: TGCGCCAGCAGCCCCTCAGCAGGATACAATGAGCAGTACTTC. Translating it yields CASSPSAGYNEQYF.

The chain employs TRBV20-1 and TRBJ2-5, with D perhaps matching TRBD2 (6 bases). The J call may not be correct, given that the DNA end is closer to TRBJ2-1. The CDR3 is 15 residues long. Per the germline V gene, CDR1 is DFQATT and CDR2 is SNEGSKA (reference sequence). The CDR3 region is CSAAQFSGPQETQFF. CDR3 DNA: TGCAGTGCTGCGCAGTTTAGCGGACCTCAAGAGACCCAGTTCTTC.

The sample holds a few counts of this clonotype. The genes are TRBV6-1 and TRBJ1-1, with D perhaps matching TRBD1 (5 bases). Germline V gene sequence: CDR1 MNHNS, CDR2 SASEGT. This CDR3 is 13 amino acids long. Trimming removed 6 bases at V and 1 base at J, with 9 bases between. The CDR3 region is CASRPGQNTEAFF. The CDR3 DNA follows: TGTGCCAGCAGGCCAGGGCAGAACACTGAAGCTTTCTTT.

Of note for this clonotype: A much larger clonotype is one base distant, so this may be a read error. The V and J genes are TRBV12-3 or TRBV12-4 and TRBJ2-2; D is possibly TRBD1 (5 bases). V gave up 6 bases and J gave up 3 bases, with 8 bases separating them. The length of the CDR3 is 13 residues. The CDR3 is CASSRQYTGELFF. For the CDR3, the DNA is TGTGCCAGCAGCCGACAGTACACCGGGGAGCTGTTTTTT.

This clonotype was counted a few times. The chain recombines TRBV21-1 with TRBJ1-2. TRBV21-1 is flagged as a pseudogene. The CDR3 is made up of 15 amino acids. The CDR3 spells CASDIRLLANYGYTF. CDR3 coding DNA: TGTGCCAGTGATATAAGGCTTTTAGCTAACTATGGCTACACCTTC.

Concerning this clonotype itself: Being one base from a much bigger clone, this may be a read error. The chain recombines TRBV7-3 with TRBJ2-3; 8 positions agree with TRBD2. The germline V gene has CDR1 SGHTA and CDR2 FQGTGA. This CDR3 contains 15 residues. V gave up 6 bases and J gave up 3 bases; unmatched junction bases: 8. The CDR3 protein is CASSFDSGETDTQYF. Written as DNA, the CDR3 is TGTGCCAGCAGTTTTGATAGCGGGGAGACAGATACGCAGTATTTT.

This clonotype was observed many times. The V and J genes are TRBV5-1 and TRBJ2-2; no clear D. Germline-derived CDR1 and CDR2 are SGHRS and YFSETQ. Trimming left V 2 bases short and J 2 bases short, with 13 bases between. CDR3 size: 16 residues. CDR3 sequence (DNA): TGCGCCAGCAGCTTAAGTCTCCGGACCAACACCGGGGAGCTGTTTTTT. This sequence encodes CASSLSLRTNTGELFF. Full variable domain (outside the CDR3, taken from reference TRBV5-1 and TRBJ2-2): KAGVTQTPRYLIKTRGQQVTLSCSPISGHRSVSWYQQTPGQGLQFLFEYFSETQRNKGNFPGRFSGRQFSNSRSEMNVSTLELGDSALYLCASSLSLRTNTGELFFGEGSRLTVL.

Only a few counts were recorded for this clonotype. This chain joins TRBV4-2 and TRBJ1-2; 9 bases align to TRBD1. The V gene end was trimmed by 4 bases and the J gene end by 4 bases; junction bases not matched to a gene: 16. The germline V gene has CDR1 LGHNA and CDR2 YNFKEQ. CDR3 length: 18 amino acids. The CDR3 region is CASSPDSHHRDRAYGYTF. The CDR3, as DNA: TGTGCCAGCAGCCCCGATTCCCACCACCGGGACAGGGCCTATGGCTACACCTTC.

This clonotype was seen a single time. This may come from a read error, since a much larger clone is one base off. CDR3 nucleotide sequence: TGTGCCAGCAGCTTAGTTCCGGCCAGCTCCTACAATGAGCAGTACTTC. The encoded protein is CASSLVPASSYNEQYF. This chain uses TRBV7-3 with TRBJ2-1; D not resolved. The J call may be incorrect, as the DNA end agrees better with TRBJ2-7. The CDR3 sequence is 16 residues long. Germline-derived CDR1 and CDR2 are SGHTA and FQGTGA.

J is TRBJ1-5 and V is TRBV7-2; D remains unclear. Trimming stripped 3 bases from V and 0 bases from J, with 6 bases between. Germline-derived CDR1 and CDR2 are SGHTA and FQGNSA. The CDR3 has 14 amino acids. The CDR3 loop is CASSFRYSNQPQHF. CDR3 bases: TGTGCCAGCAGCTTTAGGTATAGCAATCAGCCCCAGCATTTT.